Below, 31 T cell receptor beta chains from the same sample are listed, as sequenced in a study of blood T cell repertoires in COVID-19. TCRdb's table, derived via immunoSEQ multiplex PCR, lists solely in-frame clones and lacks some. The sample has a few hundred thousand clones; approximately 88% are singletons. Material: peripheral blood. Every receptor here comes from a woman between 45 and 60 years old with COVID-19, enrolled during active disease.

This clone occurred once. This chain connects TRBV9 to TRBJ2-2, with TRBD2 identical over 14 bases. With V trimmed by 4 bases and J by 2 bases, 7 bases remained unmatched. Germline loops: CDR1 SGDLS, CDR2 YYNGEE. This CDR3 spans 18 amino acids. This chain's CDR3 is CASSFRTSGGINTGELFF. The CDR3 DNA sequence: TGTGCCAGCAGCTTCCGGACTAGCGGGGGGATCAACACCGGGGAGCTGTTTTTT.

The CDR3 protein is CASSLGAAQRDEQFF. DNA for the CDR3: TGTGCCAGCAGCTTAGGGGCGGCCCAGAGGGATGAGCAGTTCTTC. The chain joins TRBV11-2 to TRBJ2-1; perhaps TRBD2 as D (5 bases). Germline V gives CDR1 SGHAT, CDR2 FQNNGV. The CDR3 sequence is 15 residues long. V was clipped by 1 base and J by 8 bases, with 15 bases between them.

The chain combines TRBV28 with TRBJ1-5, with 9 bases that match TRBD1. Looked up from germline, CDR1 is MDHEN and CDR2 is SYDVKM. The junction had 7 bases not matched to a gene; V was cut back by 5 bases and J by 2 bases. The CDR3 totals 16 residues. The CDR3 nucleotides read TGTGCCAGCAGTCATCCGGGACAGGGTGGCAATCAGCCCCAGCATTTT. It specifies CASSHPGQGGNQPQHF.

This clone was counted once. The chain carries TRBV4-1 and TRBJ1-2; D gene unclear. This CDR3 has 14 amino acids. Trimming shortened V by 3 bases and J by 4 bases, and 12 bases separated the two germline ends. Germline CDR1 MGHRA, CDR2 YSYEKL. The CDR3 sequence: CASSHPRGIYGYTF. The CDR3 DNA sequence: TGCGCCAGCAGCCACCCTCGAGGTATCTATGGCTACACCTTC.

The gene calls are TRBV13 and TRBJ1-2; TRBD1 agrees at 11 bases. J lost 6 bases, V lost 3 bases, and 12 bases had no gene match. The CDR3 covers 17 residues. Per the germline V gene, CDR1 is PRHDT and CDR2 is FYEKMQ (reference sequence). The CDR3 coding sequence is TGTGCCAGCAGCTTGGCCGGGACAGGGGGAGTTGTAAATGGCTACACCTTC. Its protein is CASSLAGTGGVVNGYTF.

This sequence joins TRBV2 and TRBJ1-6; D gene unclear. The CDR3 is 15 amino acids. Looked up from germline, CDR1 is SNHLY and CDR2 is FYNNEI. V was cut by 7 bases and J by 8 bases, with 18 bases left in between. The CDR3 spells CASIIHGERDSPLHF. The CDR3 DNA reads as TGTGCCAGCATAATACACGGGGAAAGGGATTCACCCCTCCACTTT.

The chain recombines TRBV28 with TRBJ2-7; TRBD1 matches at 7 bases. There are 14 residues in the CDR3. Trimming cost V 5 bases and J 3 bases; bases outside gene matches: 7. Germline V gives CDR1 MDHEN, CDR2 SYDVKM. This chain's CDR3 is CASSPKNRGYEQYF. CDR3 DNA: TGTGCCAGCAGTCCTAAGAACAGGGGCTACGAGCAGTACTTC.

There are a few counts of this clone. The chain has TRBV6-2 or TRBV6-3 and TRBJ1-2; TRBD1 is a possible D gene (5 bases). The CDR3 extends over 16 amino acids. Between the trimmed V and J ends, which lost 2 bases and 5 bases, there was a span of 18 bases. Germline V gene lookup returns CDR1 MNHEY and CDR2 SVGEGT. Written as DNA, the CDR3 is TGTGCCAGCAGTTACCGTCAGGGATGGTATTTATATGGCTACACCTTC. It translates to CASSYRQGWYLYGYTF.

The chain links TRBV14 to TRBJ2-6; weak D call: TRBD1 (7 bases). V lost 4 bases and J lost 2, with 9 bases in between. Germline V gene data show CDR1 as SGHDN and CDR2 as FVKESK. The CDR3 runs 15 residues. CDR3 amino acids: CASSPRGAGANVLTF. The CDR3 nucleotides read TGTGCCAGCAGCCCCAGGGGGGCTGGGGCCAACGTCCTGACTTTC.

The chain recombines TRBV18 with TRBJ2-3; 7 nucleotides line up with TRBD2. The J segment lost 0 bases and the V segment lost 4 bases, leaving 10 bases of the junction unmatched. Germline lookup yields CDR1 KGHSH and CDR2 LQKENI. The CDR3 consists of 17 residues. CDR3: CASSRLVAGESTDTQYF. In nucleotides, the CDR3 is TGTGCCAGCTCACGGCTGGTGGCGGGGGAAAGCACAGATACGCAGTATTTT.

CDR3 sequence: CASSVGGLTEAFF. Here the CDR3 DNA reads TGTGCCAGCAGTGTCGGGGGGCTGACTGAAGCTTTCTTT. V is TRBV2 and J is TRBJ1-1; tentative D call: TRBD1 (6 bases). The CDR3 length is 13 residues. V shed 4 bases and J shed 5 bases, with 11 bases lying between them. CDR1 and CDR2 from the germline V gene are SNHLY and FYNNEI.

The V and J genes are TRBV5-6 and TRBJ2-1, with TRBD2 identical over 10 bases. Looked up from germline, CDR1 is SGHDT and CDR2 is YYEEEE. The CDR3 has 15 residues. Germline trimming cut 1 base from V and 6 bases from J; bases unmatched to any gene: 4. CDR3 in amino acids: CASSLLTSGLNEQFF. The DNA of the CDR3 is TGTGCCAGCAGCTTGCTGACTAGCGGGCTCAATGAGCAGTTCTTC.

The CDR3 protein is CASSSPRGRSAEGYTF. For the CDR3, the DNA is TGTGCCAGCAGCTCCCCCAGGGGCAGGTCGGCGGAGGGCTACACCTTC. V usage is TRBV5-6 and J usage is TRBJ1-2, with D possibly matching TRBD1 (6 bases). Trimming stripped 3 bases from V and 8 bases from J, with 23 bases between. Germline-derived CDR1 and CDR2 are SGHDT and YYEEEE. This CDR3 contains 16 residues.

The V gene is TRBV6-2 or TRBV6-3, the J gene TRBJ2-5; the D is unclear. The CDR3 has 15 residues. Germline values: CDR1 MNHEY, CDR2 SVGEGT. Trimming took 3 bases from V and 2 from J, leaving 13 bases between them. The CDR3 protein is CASSYRDRRQETQYF. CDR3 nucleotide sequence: TGTGCCAGCAGTTATCGTGACCGGCGGCAAGAGACCCAGTACTTC.

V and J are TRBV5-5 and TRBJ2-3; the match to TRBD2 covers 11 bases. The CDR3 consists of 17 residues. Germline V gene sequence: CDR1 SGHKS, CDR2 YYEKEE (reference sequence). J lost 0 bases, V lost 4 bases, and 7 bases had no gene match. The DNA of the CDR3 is TGTGCCAGCAGCCCGGGACTAGCGGTAGGGAGCACAGATACGCAGTATTTT. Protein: CASSPGLAVGSTDTQYF.

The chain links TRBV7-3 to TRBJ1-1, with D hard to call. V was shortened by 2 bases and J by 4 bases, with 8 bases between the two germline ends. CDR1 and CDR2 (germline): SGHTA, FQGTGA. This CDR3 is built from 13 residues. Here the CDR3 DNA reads TGTGCCAGCAGCTTATCCGCCGGCACTGAAGCTTTCTTT. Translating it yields CASSLSAGTEAFF.

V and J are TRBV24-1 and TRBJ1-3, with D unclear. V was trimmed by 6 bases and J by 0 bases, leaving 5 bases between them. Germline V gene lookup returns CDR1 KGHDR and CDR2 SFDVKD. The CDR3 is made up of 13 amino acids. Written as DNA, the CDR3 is TGTGCCACCAGTAGCCCCTCTGGAAACACCATATATTTT. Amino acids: CATSSPSGNTIYF.

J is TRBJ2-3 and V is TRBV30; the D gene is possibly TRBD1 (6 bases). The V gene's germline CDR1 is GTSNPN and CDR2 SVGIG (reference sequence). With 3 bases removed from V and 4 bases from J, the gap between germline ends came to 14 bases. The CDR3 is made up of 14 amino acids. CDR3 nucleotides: TGTGCCTGGAGCGAAGGGCAGGGGTCAGATACGCAGTATTTT. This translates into CAWSEGQGSDTQYF. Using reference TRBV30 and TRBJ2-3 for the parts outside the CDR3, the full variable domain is SQTIHQWPATLVQPVGSPLSLECTVEGTSNPNLYWYRQAAGRGLQLLFYSVGIGQISSEVPQNLSASRPQDRQFILSSKKLLLSDSGFYLCAWSEGQGSDTQYFGPGTRLTVL.

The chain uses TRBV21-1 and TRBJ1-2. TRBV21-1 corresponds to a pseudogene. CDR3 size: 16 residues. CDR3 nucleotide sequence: TGTGCCAGCAGCAAAAGCAGCGGTCAGGCAAACTATGGCTACACCTTC. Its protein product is CASSKSSGQANYGYTF.

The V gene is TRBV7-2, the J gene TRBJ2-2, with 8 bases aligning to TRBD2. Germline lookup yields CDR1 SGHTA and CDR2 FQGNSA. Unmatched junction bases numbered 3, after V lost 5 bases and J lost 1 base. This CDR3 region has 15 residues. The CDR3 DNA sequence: TGTGCCAGCAGCCCGAGCGGGGGGAACACCGGGGAGCTGTTTTTT. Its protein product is CASSPSGGNTGELFF.

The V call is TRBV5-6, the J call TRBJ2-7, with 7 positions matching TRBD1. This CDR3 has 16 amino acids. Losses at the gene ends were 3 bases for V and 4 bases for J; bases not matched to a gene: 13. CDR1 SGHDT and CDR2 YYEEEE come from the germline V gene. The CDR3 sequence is CASSSLERGPTYEQYF. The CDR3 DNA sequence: TGTGCCAGCAGCTCCCTCGAGAGGGGGCCTACTTACGAGCAGTACTTC.

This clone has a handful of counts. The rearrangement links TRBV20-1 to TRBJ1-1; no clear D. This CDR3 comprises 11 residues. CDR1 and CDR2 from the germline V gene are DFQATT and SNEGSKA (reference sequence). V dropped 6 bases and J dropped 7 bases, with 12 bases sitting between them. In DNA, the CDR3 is TGCAGTGCCCTAGGCCCAGTTGAAGCTTTCTTT. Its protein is CSALGPVEAFF.

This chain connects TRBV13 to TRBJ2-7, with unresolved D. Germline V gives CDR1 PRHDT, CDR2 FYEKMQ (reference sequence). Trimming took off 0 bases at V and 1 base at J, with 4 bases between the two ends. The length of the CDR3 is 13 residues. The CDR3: CASSLGGSYEQYF. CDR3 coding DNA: TGTGCCAGCAGCTTAGGCGGGTCCTACGAGCAGTACTTC.

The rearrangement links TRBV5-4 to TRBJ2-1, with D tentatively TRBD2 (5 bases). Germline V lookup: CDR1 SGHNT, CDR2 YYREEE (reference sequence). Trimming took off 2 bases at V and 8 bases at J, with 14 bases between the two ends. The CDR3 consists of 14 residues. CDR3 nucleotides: TGTGCCAGCAGCTTTCGAATAGCGCCCGATGAGCAGTTCTTC. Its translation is CASSFRIAPDEQFF.

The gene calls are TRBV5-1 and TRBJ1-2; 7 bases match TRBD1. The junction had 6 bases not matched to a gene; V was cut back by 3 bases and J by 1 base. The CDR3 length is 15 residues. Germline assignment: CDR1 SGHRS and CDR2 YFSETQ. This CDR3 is CASSSYRGLNYGYTF. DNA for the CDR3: TGCGCCAGCAGCTCGTACAGGGGCCTTAACTATGGCTACACCTTC.

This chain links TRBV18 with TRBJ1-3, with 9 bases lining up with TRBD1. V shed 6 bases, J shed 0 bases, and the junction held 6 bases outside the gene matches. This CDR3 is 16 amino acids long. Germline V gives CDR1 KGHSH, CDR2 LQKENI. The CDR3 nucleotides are TGTGCCAGCTCCTCGGGACAGGGAACCTCTGGAAACACCATATATTTT. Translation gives CASSSGQGTSGNTIYF. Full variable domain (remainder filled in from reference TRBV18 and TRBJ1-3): NAGVMQNPRHLVRRRGQEARLRCSPMKGHSHVYWYRQLPEEGLKFMVYLQKENIIDESGMPKERFSAEFPKEGPSILRIQQVVRGDSAAYFCASSSGQGTSGNTIYFGEGSWLTVV.

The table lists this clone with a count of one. CDR3 sequence (DNA): TGCAGCGTTACCAAGGGGACCGGGGGTACTGAAGCTTTCTTT. It translates to CSVTKGTGGTEAFF. The chain couples TRBV29-1 to TRBJ1-1; D is possibly TRBD1 (5 bases). Germline CDR1 is SQVTM and CDR2 is ANQGSEA. The V gene lost 5 bases and the J gene lost 5 bases, with 18 bases spanning the gap. This CDR3 spans 14 amino acids.

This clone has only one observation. CDR3 DNA: TGTGCCATCAGTGAACAGCAGAACACCGGGGAGCTGTTTTTT. Its protein product is CAISEQQNTGELFF. V and J are TRBV10-3 and TRBJ2-2; D gene ambiguous. Germline CDR1 is ENHRY and CDR2 is SYGVKD. V was pared by 3 bases and J by 1 base, with 6 bases between. The CDR3 is 14 amino acids.

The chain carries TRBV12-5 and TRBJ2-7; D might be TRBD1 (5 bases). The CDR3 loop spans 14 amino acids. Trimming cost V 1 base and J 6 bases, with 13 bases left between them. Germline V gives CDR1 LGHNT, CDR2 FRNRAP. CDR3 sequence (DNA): TGTGCTAGTGGTTTGGGCCTGACCAGGGCCGAGCAGTACTTC. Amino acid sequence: CASGLGLTRAEQYF.

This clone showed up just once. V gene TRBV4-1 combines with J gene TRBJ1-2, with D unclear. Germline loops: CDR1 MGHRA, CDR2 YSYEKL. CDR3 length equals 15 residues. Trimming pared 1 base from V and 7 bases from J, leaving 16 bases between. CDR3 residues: CASSQVFPVPGGYTF. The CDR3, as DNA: TGCGCCAGCAGCCAAGTATTTCCGGTCCCGGGTGGCTACACCTTC.

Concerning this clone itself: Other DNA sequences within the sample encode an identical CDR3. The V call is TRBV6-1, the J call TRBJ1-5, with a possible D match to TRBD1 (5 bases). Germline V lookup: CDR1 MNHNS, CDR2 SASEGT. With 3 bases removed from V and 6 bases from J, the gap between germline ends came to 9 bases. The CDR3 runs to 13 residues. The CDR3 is CASSDRVGQPQHF. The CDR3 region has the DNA TGTGCCAGCAGTGACAGGGTAGGTCAGCCCCAGCATTTT.